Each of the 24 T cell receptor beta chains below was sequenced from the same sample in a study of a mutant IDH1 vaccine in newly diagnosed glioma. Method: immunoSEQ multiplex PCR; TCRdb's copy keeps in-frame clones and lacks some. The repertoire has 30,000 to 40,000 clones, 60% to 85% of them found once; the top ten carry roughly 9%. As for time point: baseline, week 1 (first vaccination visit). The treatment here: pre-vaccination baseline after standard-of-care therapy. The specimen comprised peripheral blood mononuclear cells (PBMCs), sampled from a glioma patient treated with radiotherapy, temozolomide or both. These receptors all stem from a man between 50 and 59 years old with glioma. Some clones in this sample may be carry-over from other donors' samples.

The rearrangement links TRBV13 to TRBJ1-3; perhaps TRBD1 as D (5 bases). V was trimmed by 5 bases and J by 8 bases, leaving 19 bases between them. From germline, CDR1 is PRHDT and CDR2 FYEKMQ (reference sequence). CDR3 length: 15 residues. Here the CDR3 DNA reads TGTGCCAGCAGCCGCGACAGAGCCTGGAAACACACCATATATTTT. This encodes CASSRDRAWKHTIYF.

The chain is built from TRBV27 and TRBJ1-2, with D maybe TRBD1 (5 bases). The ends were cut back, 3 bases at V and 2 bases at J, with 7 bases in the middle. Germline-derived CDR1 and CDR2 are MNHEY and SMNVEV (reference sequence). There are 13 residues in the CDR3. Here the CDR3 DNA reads TGTGCCAGCAGTTTGGGGGGGAACTATGGCTACACCTTC. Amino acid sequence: CASSLGGNYGYTF.

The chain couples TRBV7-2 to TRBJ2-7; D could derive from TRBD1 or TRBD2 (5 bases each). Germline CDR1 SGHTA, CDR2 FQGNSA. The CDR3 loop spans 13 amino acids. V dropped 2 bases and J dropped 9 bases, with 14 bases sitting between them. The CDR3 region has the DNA TGTGCCAGCAGCTTAAATCTGGGGGTGGTGCAGTACTTC. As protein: CASSLNLGVVQYF.

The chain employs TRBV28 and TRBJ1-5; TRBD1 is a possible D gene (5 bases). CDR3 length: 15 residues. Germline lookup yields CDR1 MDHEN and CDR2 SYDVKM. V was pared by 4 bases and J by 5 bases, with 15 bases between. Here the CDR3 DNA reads TGTGCCAGCAGTTCCCCGACAGTTTTCCATCAGCCCCAGCATTTT. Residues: CASSSPTVFHQPQHF.

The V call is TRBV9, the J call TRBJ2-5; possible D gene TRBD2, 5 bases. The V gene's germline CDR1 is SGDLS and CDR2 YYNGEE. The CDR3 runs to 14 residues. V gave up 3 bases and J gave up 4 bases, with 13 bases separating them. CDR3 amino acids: CASSAPLAGETQYF. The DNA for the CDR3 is TGTGCCAGCAGCGCCCCGCTAGCAGGAGAGACCCAGTACTTC.

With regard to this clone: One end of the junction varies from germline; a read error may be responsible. For the CDR3, the DNA is TGTGCTAGCAGCTTAGATAGCCAGGCCTACCAGTTCTTC. This encodes CASSLDSQAYQFF. The rearrangement uses TRBV7-7 and TRBJ2-1; D unclear. Germline values: CDR1 SSHAT, CDR2 FNYEAQ (reference sequence). The CDR3 runs 13 residues.

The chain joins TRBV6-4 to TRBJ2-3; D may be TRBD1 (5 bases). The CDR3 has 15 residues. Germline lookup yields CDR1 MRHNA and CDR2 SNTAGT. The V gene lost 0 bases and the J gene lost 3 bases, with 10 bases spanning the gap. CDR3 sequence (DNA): TGTGCCAGCAGTGACTCGCCAGGGATTACAGATACGCAGTATTTT. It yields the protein CASSDSPGITDTQYF.

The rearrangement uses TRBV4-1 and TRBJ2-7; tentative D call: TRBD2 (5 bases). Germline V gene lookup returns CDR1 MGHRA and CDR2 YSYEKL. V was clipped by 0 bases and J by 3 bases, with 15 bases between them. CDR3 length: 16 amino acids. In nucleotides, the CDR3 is TGCGCCAGCAGCCAAGATCCGGGGTATCCCCACTACGAGCAGTACTTC. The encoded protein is CASSQDPGYPHYEQYF.

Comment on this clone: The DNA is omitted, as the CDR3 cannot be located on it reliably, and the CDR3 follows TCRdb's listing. The CDR3 loop reads CASSSSTGIIRETQYF. V is TRBV25-1 and J is TRBJ2-5; the D segment call TRBD1 is taken from the table without a DNA check. The length of the CDR3 is 16 amino acids, counting both ends. Germline assignment: CDR1 MGHDK and CDR2 SYGVNS.

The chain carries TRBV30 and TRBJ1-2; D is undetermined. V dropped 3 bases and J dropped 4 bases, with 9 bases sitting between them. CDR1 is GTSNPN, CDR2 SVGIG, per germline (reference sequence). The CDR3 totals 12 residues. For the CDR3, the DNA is TGTGCCTGGAGAGTCGTGGGCTATGGCTACACCTTC. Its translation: CAWRVVGYGYTF.

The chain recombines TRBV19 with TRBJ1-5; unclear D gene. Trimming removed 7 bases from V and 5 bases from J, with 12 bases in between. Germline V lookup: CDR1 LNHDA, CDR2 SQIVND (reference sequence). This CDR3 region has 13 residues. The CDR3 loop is CASNPGSHQPQHF. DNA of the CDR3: TGTGCCAGTAACCCGGGCAGCCATCAGCCCCAGCATTTT.

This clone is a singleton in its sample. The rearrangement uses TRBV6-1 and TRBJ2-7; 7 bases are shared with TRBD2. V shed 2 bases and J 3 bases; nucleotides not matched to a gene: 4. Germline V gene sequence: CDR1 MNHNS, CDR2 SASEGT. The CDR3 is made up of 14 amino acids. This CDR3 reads CASSEYGGGYEQYF. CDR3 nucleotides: TGTGCCAGCAGTGAATATGGCGGGGGCTACGAGCAGTACTTC.

CDR3 in DNA: TGTGCCAGCAGCTTGGGGCGGGGTGAGCAGTTCTTC. Translated: CASSLGRGEQFF. The chain links TRBV5-4 to TRBJ2-1; D possibly corresponds to TRBD2 (6 bases). Germline V lookup: CDR1 SGHNT, CDR2 YYREEE (reference sequence). V lost 0 bases, J lost 9 bases, and 7 bases lay in between. The CDR3 consists of 12 residues. Full variable domain (remainder filled in from reference TRBV5-4 and TRBJ2-1): ETGVTQSPTHLIKTRGQQVTLRCSSQSGHNTVSWYQQALGQGPQFIFQYYREEENGRGNFPPRFSGLQFPNYSSELNVNALELDDSALYLCASSLGRGEQFFGPGTRLTVL.

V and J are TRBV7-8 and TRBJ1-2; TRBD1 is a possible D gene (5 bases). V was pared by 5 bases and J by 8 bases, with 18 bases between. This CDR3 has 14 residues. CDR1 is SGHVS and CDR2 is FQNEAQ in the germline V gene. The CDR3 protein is CASSRELWGRGYTF. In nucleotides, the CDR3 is TGTGCCAGCAGCAGAGAATTATGGGGACGCGGCTACACCTTC. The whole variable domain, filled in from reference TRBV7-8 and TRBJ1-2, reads GAGVSQSPRYKVAKRGQDVALRCDPISGHVSLFWYQQALGQGPEFLTYFQNEAQLDKSGLPSDRFFAERPEGSVSTLKIQRTQQEDSAVYLCASSRELWGRGYTFGSGTRLTVV.

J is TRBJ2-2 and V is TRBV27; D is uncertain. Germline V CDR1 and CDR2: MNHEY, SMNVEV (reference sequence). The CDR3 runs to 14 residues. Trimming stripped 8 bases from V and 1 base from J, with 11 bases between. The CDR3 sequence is CASAAARNTGELFF. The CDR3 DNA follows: TGTGCCAGCGCGGCGGCGCGGAACACCGGGGAGCTGTTTTTT.

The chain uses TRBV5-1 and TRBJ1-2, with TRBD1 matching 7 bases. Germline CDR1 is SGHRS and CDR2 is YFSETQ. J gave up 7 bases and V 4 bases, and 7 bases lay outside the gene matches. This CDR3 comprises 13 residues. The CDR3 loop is CASSTGTALGYTF. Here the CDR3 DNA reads TGCGCCAGCAGCACCGGGACAGCGCTTGGCTACACCTTC.

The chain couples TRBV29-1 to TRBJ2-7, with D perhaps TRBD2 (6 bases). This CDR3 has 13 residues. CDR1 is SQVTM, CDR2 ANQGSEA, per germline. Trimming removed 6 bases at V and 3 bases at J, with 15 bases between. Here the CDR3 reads CSVQTGTVYEQYF. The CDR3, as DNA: TGCAGCGTCCAAACCGGGACTGTCTACGAGCAGTACTTC.

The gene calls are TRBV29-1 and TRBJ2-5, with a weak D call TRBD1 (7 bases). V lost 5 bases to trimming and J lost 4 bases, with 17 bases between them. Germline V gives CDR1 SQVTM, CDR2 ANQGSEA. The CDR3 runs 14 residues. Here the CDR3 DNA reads TGCAGCGTTCAGATGGCAGGGGGAGGAGAGACCCAGTACTTC. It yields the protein CSVQMAGGGETQYF.

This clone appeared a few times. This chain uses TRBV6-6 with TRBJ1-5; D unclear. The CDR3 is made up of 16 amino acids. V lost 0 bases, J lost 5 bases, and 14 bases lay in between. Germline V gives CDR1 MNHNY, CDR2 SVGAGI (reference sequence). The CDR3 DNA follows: TGTGCCAGCAGTTACTCGCCCTCGACGCCTGATCAGCCCCAGCATTTT. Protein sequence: CASSYSPSTPDQPQHF.

CDR3 DNA sequence: TGTGCCAGCAGCCCGCCACTTCGGGACATATATTACCAAGAGACCCAGTACTTC. It codes for CASSPPLRDIYYQETQYF. This sequence joins TRBV5-5 and TRBJ2-5; a weak D match, TRBD1 (6 bases). The CDR3 is 18 residues long. Trimming stripped 4 bases from V and 0 bases from J, with 22 bases between. Germline CDR1 and CDR2: SGHKS and YYEKEE (reference sequence).

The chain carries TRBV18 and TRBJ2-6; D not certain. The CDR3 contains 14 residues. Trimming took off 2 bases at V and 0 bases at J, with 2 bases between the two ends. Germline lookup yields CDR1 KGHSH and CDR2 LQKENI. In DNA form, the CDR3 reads TGTGCCAGCTCACCAGACTCTGGGGCCAACGTCCTGACTTTC. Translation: CASSPDSGANVLTF.

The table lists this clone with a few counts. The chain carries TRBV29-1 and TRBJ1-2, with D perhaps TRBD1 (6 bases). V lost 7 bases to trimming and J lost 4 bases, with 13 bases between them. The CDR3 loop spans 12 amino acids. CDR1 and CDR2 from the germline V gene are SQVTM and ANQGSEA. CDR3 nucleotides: TGCAGCGCGGACAGAACGGGCTATGGCTACACCTTC. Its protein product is CSADRTGYGYTF.

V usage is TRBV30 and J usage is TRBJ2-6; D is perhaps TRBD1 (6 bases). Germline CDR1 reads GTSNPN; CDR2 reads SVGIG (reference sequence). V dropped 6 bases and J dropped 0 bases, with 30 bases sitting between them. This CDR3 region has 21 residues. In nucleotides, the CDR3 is TGTGCCTGTACAGCCGACCTCGGGACACCCCTTGAGAACTCTGGGGCCAACGTCCTGACTTTC. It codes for CACTADLGTPLENSGANVLTF. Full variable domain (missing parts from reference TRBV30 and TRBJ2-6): SQTIHQWPATLVQPVGSPLSLECTVEGTSNPNLYWYRQAAGRGLQLLFYSVGIGQISSEVPQNLSASRPQDRQFILSSKKLLLSDSGFYLCACTADLGTPLENSGANVLTFGAGSRLTVL.

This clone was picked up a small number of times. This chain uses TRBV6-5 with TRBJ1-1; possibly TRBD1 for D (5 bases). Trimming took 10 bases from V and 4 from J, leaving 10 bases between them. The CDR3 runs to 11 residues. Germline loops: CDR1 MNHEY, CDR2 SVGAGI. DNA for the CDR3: TGTGCCACTGGGGGTGGCACTGAAGCTTTCTTT. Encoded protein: CATGGGTEAFF.